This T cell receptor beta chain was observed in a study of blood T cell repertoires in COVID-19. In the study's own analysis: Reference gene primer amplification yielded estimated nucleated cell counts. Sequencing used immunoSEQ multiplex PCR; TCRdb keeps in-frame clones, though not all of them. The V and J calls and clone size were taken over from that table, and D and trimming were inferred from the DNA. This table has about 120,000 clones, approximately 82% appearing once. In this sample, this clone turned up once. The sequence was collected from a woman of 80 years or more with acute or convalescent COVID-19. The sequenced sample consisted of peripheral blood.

The CDR3 sequence is CASSLGGNEKLFF. CDR3 bases: TGTGCCAGCAGCTTAGGGGGTAATGAAAAACTGTTTTTT. The chain couples TRBV3-1 (or the pseudogene TRBV3-2) to TRBJ1-4, with D possibly TRBD1 on 6 matching bases. Germline CDR1 reads LGHDT; CDR2 reads YNNKEL (reference sequence). Trimming removed 5 bases from V and 4 bases from J, with 8 bases in between. There are 13 residues in the CDR3.